This TCR beta chain was sequenced in a study of cytomegalovirus exposure and HLA in healthy donors. The overall study: An earlier analysis found some 120 million unique TCR beta sequences from about 190 million T cells. Study-wide findings and caveats: It was assumed in the presence/absence analyses that sequencing depth was roughly uniform across donors. A few CMV-associated chains were confirmed in vitro to be specific for CMV antigens.

Amplification used 60 Vbeta primers and 13 Jbeta primers. Clones were read by immunoSEQ multiplex PCR, and TCRdb kept only the in-frame ones, dropping some. Of about 150,000 clones in the sample, 60% to 85% were seen once. Regarding this clone: Its specificity is not known.

Sequencing was performed on PBMCs. This TCR was sampled from a middle-aged man in good health and CMV-seropositive.

The CDR3 DNA sequence: TGTGCCAGCAACTCAATAGGACAACAGAACACTGAAGCTTTCTTT. Its protein product is CASNSIGQQNTEAFF. The V gene is TRBV27, the J gene TRBJ1-1; the D gene is possibly TRBD1 (5 bases). Trimming stripped 7 bases from V and 1 base from J, with 16 bases between. This CDR3 is built from 15 residues. Germline V CDR1 and CDR2: MNHEY, SMNVEV (reference sequence).